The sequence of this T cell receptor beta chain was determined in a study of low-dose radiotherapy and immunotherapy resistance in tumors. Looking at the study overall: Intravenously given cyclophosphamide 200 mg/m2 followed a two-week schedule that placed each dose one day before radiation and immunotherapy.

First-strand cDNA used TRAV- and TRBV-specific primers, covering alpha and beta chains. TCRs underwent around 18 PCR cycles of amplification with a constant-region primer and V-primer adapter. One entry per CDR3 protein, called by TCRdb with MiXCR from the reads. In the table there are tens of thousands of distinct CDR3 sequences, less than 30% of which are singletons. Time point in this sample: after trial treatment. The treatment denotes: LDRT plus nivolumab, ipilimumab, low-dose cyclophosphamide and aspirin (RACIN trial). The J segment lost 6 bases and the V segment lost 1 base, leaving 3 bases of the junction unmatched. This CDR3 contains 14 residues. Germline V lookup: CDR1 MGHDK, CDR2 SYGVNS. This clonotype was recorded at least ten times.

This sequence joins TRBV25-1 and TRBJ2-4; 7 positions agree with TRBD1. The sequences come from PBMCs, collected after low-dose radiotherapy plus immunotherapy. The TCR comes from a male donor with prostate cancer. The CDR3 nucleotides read TGTGCCAGCAGTGAATCGAACAGGGGAAACATTCAGTACTTC. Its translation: CASSESNRGNIQYF.